Described below is a single T cell receptor (beta chain) sequence and its context. The data are from a study of T cells in Graves' hyperthyroidism and ophthalmopathy. The junction had 3 bases not matched to a gene; V was cut back by 2 bases and J by 2 bases. This CDR3 comprises 15 residues. The V gene's germline CDR1 is SEHNR and CDR2 FQNEAQ (reference sequence). Diagnoses used clinical symptoms, serum thyroxine and TRAb, thyroid ultrasound and orbital computed tomography. Researchers amplified the TCR beta CDR3 regions from RNA transcripts. Carried out on the TCR CDR3, a first-round RT-PCR used the HTBI primer set. TCRdb re-analysed the multiplex PCR reads in MiXCR, keeping a single row per CDR3 protein. The top ten hold 25% to 30% of the sample, which has roughly 400,000 distinct CDR3 sequences, 11% to 15% seen once.

Sequencing was performed on blood. V gene TRBV7-9 combines with J gene TRBJ1-3; 7 bases line up with TRBD1. This clonotype originated in a man aged 45-65 years with Graves' ophthalmopathy. The chain's CDR3 is CASSLSQGAGNTIYF. The DNA for the CDR3 is TGTGCCAGCAGCTTATCCCAGGGGGCTGGAAACACCATATATTTT.